The clone carrying this TCR beta chain was recorded once. Only in-frame clones appear in the TCRdb table, and some are missing; sequencing was by immunoSEQ multiplex PCR. The sample carries about 160,000 clones, about nine tenths recorded once. The data are from a study of blood T cell repertoires in COVID-19. Whole-study context: From the United States, Italy and Spain came samples of acute and convalescent COVID-19. T cells, B-cell-depleted T cells, or PBMCs provided the cDNA or gDNA that served as material.

The CDR3 consists of 15 residues. Germline CDR1 reads SGHDN; CDR2 reads FVKESK. Trimming took 0 bases from V and 5 from J, leaving 13 bases between them. The sequence derives from a woman in her sixties with active or convalescent COVID-19. J is TRBJ2-5 and V is TRBV14; a weak D match, TRBD2 (5 bases). The material sequenced was peripheral blood. The CDR3 here is CASSQDRPRGETQYF. The CDR3 nucleotides read TGTGCCAGCAGCCAAGACAGGCCCAGAGGGGAGACCCAGTACTTC.